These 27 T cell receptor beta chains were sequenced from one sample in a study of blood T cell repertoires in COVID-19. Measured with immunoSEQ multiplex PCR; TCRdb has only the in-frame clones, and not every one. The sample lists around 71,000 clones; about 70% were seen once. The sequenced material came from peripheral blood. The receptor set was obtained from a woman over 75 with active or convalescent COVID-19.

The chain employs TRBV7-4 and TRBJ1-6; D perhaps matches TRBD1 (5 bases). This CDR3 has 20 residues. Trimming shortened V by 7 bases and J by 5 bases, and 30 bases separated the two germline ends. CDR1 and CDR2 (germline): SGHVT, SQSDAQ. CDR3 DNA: TGTGCCAGCACCTTTGCAAACCTGAATGCGGGGGGAACTCATAATTCACCCCTCCACTTT. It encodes CASTFANLNAGGTHNSPLHF.

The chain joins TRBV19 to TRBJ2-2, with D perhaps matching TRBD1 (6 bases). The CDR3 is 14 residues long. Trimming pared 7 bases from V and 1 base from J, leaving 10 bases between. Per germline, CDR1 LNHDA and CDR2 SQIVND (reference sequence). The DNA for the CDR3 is TGTGCCAGTATCCCCAGGGGGAACACCGGGGAGCTGTTTTTT. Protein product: CASIPRGNTGELFF.

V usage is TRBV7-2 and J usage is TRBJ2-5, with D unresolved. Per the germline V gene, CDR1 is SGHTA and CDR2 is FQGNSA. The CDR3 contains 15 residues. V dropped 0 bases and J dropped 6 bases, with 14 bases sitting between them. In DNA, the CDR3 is TGTGCCAGCAGCTTAGCGTCTGCGCTCGTGCAGACCCAGTACTTC. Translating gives CASSLASALVQTQYF.

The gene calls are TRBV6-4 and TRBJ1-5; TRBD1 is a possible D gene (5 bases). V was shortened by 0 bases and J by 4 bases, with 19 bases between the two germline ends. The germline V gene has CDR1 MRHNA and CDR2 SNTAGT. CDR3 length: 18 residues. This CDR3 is CASSDSIFGQGRNQPQHF. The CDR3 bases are TGTGCCAGCAGTGACTCGATTTTCGGGCAGGGCAGAAATCAGCCCCAGCATTTT.

The CDR3 reads CASSLETGAGYTF. The CDR3 DNA reads as TGTGCCAGCAGTTTAGAGACAGGGGCTGGCTACACCTTC. J is TRBJ1-2 and V is TRBV12-3 or TRBV12-4; 8 bases fit TRBD1. After removal of 1 base from V and 7 bases from J, the junction contained 2 bases not matched to a gene. This CDR3 has 13 residues.

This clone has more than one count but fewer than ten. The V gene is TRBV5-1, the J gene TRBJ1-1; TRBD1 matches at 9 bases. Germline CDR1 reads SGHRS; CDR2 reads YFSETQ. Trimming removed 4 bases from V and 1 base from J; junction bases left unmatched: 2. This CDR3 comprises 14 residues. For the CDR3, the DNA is TGCGCCAGCAGCAAGACAGGGGGGAACACTGAAGCTTTCTTT. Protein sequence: CASSKTGGNTEAFF.

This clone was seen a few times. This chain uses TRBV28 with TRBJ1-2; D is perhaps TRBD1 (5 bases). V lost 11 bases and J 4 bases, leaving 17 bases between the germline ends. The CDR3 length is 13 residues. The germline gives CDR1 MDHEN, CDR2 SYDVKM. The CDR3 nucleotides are TGTGCCGCGGGAGGAGACAGCCTCTATGGCTACACCTTC. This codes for CAAGGDSLYGYTF.

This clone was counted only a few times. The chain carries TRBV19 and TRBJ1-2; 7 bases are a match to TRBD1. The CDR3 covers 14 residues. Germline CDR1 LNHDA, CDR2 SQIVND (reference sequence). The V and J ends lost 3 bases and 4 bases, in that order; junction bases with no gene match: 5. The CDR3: CASSMDRLSYGYTF. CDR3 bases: TGTGCCAGTAGTATGGACAGGCTGAGCTATGGCTACACCTTC.

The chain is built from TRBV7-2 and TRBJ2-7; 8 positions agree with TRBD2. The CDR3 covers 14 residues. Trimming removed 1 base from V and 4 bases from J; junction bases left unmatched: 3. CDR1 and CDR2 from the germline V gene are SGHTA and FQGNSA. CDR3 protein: CASSLGVAGYEQYF. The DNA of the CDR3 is TGTGCCAGCAGCTTAGGAGTAGCGGGGTACGAGCAGTACTTC.

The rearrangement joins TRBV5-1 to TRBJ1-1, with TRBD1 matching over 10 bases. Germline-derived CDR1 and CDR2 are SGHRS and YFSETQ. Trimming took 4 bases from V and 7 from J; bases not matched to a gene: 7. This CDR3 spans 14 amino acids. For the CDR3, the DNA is TGCGCCAGCAGCCGGACCCGGACAGGGGGTGAAGCTTTCTTT. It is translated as CASSRTRTGGEAFF.

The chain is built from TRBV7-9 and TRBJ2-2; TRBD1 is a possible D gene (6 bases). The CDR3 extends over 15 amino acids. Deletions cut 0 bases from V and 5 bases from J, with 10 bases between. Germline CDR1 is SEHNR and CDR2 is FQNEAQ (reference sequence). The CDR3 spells CASSLAGALTGELFF. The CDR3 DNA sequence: TGTGCCAGCAGCTTAGCGGGGGCGCTGACCGGGGAGCTGTTTTTT.

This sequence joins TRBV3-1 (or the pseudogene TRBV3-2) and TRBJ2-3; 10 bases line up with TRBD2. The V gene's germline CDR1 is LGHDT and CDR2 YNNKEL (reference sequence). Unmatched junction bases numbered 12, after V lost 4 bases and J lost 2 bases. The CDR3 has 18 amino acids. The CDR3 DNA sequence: TGTGCCAGCAGCCCTTACCGGACTAGCGGAATATTCACAGATACGCAGTATTTT. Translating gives CASSPYRTSGIFTDTQYF.

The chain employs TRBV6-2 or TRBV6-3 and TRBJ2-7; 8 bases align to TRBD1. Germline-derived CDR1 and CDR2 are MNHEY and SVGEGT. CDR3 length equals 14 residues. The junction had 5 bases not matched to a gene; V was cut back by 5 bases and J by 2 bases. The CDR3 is CASSEDRATYEQYF. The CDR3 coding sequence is TGTGCCAGCAGTGAGGACAGGGCAACCTACGAGCAGTACTTC.

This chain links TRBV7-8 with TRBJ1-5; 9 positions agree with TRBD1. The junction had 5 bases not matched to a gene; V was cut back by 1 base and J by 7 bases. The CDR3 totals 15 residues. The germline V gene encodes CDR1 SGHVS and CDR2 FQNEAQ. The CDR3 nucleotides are TGTGCCAGCAGCTTAGAACAGGGGGCAGGGCAGCCCCAGCATTTT. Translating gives CASSLEQGAGQPQHF.

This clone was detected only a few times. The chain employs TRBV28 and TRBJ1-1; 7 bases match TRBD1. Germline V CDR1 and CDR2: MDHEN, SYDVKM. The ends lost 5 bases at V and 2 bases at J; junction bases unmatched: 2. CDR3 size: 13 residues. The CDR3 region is CASSRDRNTEAFF. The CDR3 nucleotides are TGTGCCAGCAGTCGGGACAGAAACACTGAAGCTTTCTTT.

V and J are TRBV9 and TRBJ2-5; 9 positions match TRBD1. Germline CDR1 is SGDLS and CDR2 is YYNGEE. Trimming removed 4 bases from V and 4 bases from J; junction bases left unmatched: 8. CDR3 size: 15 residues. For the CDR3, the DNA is TGTGCCAGCAGCACCGGACAGGGGAGGGGAGAGACCCAGTACTTC. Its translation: CASSTGQGRGETQYF.

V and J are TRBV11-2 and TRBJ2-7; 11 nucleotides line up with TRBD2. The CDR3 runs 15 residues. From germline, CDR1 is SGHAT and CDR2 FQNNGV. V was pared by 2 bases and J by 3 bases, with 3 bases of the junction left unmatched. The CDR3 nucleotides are TGTGCCAGCAGCTTAAGCCTAGCGGGGGGCTACGAGCAGTACTTC. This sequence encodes CASSLSLAGGYEQYF.

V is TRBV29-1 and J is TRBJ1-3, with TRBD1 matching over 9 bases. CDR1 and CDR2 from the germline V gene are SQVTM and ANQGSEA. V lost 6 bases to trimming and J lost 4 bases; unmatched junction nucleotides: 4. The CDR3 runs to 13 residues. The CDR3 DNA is TGCAGCGTGACACAGGGGGCAGGAAACACCATATATTTT. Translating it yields CSVTQGAGNTIYF.

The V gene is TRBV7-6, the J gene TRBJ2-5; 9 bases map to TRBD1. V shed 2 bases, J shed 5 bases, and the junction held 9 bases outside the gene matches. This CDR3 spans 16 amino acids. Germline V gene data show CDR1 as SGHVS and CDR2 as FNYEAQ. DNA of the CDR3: TGTGCCAGCAGCTTACAACCAGGGACAGGGTTCGAGACCCAGTACTTC. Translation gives CASSLQPGTGFETQYF. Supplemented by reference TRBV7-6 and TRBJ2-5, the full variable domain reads GAGVSQSPRYKVTKRGQDVALRCDPISGHVSLYWYRQALGQGPEFLTYFNYEAQQDKSGLPNDRFSAERPEGSISTLTIQRTEQRDSAMYRCASSLQPGTGFETQYFGPGTRLLVL.

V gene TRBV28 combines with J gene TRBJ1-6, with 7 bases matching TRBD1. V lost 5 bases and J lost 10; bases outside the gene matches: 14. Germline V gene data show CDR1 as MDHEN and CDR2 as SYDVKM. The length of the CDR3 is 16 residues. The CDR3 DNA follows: TGTGCCAGCAGTCCATTACCTCAGGGGGAAGAGTCACCCCTCCACTTT. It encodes CASSPLPQGEESPLHF.

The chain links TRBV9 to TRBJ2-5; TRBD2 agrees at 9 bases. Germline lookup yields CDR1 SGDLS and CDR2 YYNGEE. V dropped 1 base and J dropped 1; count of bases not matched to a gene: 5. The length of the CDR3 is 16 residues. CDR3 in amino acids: CASSVYSGGFQETQYF. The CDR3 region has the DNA TGTGCCAGCAGCGTATATAGCGGGGGATTCCAAGAGACCCAGTACTTC.

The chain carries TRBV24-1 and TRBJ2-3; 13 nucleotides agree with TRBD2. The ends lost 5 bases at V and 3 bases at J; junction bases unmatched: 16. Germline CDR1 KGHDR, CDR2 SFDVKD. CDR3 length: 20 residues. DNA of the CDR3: TGTGCCACCAGTGTCATACTAGCGGGGGGGCCGTTGGGTGGTACAGATACGCAGTATTTT. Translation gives CATSVILAGGPLGGTDTQYF.

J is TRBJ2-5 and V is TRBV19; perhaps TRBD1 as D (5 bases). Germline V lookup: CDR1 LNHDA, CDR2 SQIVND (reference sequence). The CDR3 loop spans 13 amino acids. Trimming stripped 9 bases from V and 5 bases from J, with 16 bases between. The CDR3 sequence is CASRPQGAETQYF. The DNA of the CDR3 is TGTGCCAGCCGACCGCAGGGCGCGGAGACCCAGTACTTC.

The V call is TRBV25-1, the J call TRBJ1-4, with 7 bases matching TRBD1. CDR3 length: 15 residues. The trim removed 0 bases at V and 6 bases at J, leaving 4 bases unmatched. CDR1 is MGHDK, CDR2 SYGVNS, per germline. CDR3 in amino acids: CASSEYAGGDEKLFF. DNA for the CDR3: TGTGCCAGCAGTGAATACGCAGGGGGAGATGAAAAACTGTTTTTT.

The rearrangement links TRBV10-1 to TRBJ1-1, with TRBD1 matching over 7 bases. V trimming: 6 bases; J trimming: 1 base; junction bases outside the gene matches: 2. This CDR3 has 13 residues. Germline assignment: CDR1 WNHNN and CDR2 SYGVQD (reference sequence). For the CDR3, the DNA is TGCGCCAGCAGACAGGGGCAGAACACTGAAGCTTTCTTT. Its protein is CASRQGQNTEAFF.

CDR3 residues: CASSSPSTDTQYF. Written as DNA, the CDR3 is TGTGCCAGCAGCTCCCCCTCCACAGATACGCAGTATTTT. The chain uses TRBV7-2 and TRBJ2-3; D unclear. The V gene's germline CDR1 is SGHTA and CDR2 FQGNSA. The CDR3 loop spans 13 amino acids. V was pared by 4 bases and J by 2 bases, with 7 bases between.

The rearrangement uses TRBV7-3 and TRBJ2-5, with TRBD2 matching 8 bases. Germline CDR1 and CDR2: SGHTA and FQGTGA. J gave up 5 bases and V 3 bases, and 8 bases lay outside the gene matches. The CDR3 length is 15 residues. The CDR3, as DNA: TGTGCCAGCAGCTTGGGCCGGGGGGGCCGCGAGACCCAGTACTTC. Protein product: CASSLGRGGRETQYF.